Each of the 10 T cell receptor beta chains below was sequenced from the same sample in a study of blood T cell repertoires in COVID-19. Method: immunoSEQ multiplex PCR; TCRdb's copy keeps in-frame clones and lacks some. The table lists 65,000 to 80,000 clones, roughly 90% of them singletons. Source material: peripheral blood. The origin of the receptors is a human donor in a cohort sampled during active COVID-19.

By proportion, this clone is medium-sized (0.01 to 0.1%). The chain has TRBV27 and TRBJ2-7; 7 bases line up with TRBD1. The V gene end was trimmed by 2 bases and the J gene end by 3 bases; junction bases not matched to a gene: 10. CDR3 length: 16 amino acids. The germline gives CDR1 MNHEY, CDR2 SMNVEV (reference sequence). The CDR3 region is CASSLTRQGTVYEQYF. CDR3 sequence (DNA): TGTGCCAGCAGTTTAACCCGACAGGGAACTGTCTACGAGCAGTACTTC.

The rearrangement uses TRBV9 and TRBJ1-2; D gene unclear. This CDR3 region has 15 residues. Trimming pared 0 bases from V and 4 bases from J, leaving 13 bases between. Germline CDR1 SGDLS, CDR2 YYNGEE. In DNA, the CDR3 is TGTGCCAGCAGCGTAGATATGGCCAGTTCCTATGGCTACACCTTC. Protein product: CASSVDMASSYGYTF. The full variable domain, its missing parts supplied by reference TRBV9 and TRBJ1-2, is DSGVTQTPKHLITATGQRVTLRCSPRSGDLSVYWYQQSLDQGLQFLIQYYNGEERAKGNILERFSAQQFPDLHSELNLSSLELGDSALYFCASSVDMASSYGYTFGSGTRLTVV.

The J gene is TRBJ2-1, the V gene TRBV5-1; D may be TRBD2 (6 bases). Trimming took off 4 bases at V and 2 bases at J, with 13 bases between the two ends. Per germline, CDR1 SGHRS and CDR2 YFSETQ. The CDR3 sequence is 15 residues long. The CDR3 loop is CASSGRSTTYNEQFF. CDR3 sequence (DNA): TGCGCCAGCAGCGGGAGGTCTACAACCTACAATGAGCAGTTCTTC.

The genes are TRBV10-3 and TRBJ1-2, with 8 bases aligning to TRBD1. This CDR3 spans 12 amino acids. Looked up from germline, CDR1 is ENHRY and CDR2 is SYGVKD. The ends lost 7 bases at V and 8 bases at J; junction bases unmatched: 6. The CDR3 here is CAIMRTGSGYTF. For the CDR3, the DNA is TGTGCCATCATGAGGACAGGGAGCGGCTACACCTTC.

V gene TRBV9 combines with J gene TRBJ1-6; TRBD1 matches 7 bases. The J segment lost 7 bases and the V segment lost 3 bases, leaving 7 bases of the junction unmatched. The CDR3 has 15 residues. Germline assignment: CDR1 SGDLS and CDR2 YYNGEE. Written as DNA, the CDR3 is TGTGCCAGCAGCGGTACAGGGACAGCGAATTCACCCCTCCACTTT. This gives the protein CASSGTGTANSPLHF. Full variable domain (rest looked up from reference TRBV9 and TRBJ1-6): DSGVTQTPKHLITATGQRVTLRCSPRSGDLSVYWYQQSLDQGLQFLIQYYNGEERAKGNILERFSAQQFPDLHSELNLSSLELGDSALYFCASSGTGTANSPLHFGNGTRLTVT.

The chain joins TRBV24-1 to TRBJ1-1, with 8 bases aligning to TRBD1. Germline assignment: CDR1 KGHDR and CDR2 SFDVKD. The V gene end was trimmed by 5 bases and the J gene end by 3 bases; junction bases not matched to a gene: 4. This CDR3 contains 14 residues. CDR3 residues: CATSVGTGDTEAFF. The DNA of the CDR3 is TGTGCCACCAGTGTCGGGACAGGTGACACTGAAGCTTTCTTT.

The CDR3 is CASTARDRGFYEQYF. Written as DNA, the CDR3 is TGTGCCAGCACCGCCCGGGACAGGGGGTTCTACGAGCAGTACTTC. The chain links TRBV11-3 to TRBJ2-7, with TRBD1 identical over 11 bases. The J segment lost 3 bases and the V segment lost 7 bases, leaving 8 bases of the junction unmatched. The length of the CDR3 is 15 residues. The V gene's germline CDR1 is SGHNT and CDR2 YENEEA. Filled out from reference TRBV11-3 and TRBJ2-7, the complete variable domain reads EAGVVQSPRYKIIEKKQPVAFWCNPISGHNTLYWYLQNLGQGPELLIRYENEEAVDDSQLPKDRFSAERLKGVDSTLKIQPAELGDSAVYLCASTARDRGFYEQYFGPGTRLTVT.

This rearrangement joins TRBV7-9 to TRBJ2-1, with 10 bases fitting TRBD2. The CDR3 has 18 amino acids. Trimming removed 1 base from V and 4 bases from J; junction bases left unmatched: 10. Germline lookup yields CDR1 SEHNR and CDR2 FQNEAQ (reference sequence). Here the CDR3 DNA reads TGTGCCAGCAGCTTAGGCGCTAGCGGGAGCCCCCCTTACAATGAGCAGTTCTTC. Translating gives CASSLGASGSPPYNEQFF.

The sample holds one count of this clone. The CDR3 sequence: CASSSGSSGRLNEQYF. The DNA for the CDR3 is TGTGCCAGCAGTTCCGGGAGTAGCGGGAGGCTCAACGAGCAGTACTTC. The chain uses TRBV7-8 and TRBJ2-7, with TRBD2 matching 10 bases. The J segment lost 5 bases and the V segment lost 6 bases, leaving 13 bases of the junction unmatched. This CDR3 comprises 16 residues. The V gene's germline CDR1 is SGHVS and CDR2 FQNEAQ.

The chain combines TRBV6-2 or TRBV6-3 with TRBJ2-3; 11 nucleotides match TRBD2. Germline V gives CDR1 MNHEY, CDR2 SVGEGT. CDR3 length: 17 amino acids. Losses at the gene ends were 5 bases for V and 5 bases for J; bases not matched to a gene: 12. CDR3 sequence: CASSLRLAGPREDTQYF. The CDR3 DNA is TGTGCCAGCAGTCTGCGACTAGCGGGACCCCGAGAAGATACGCAGTATTTT.